Listed here are 27 T cell receptor beta chains from one sample, sequenced in a study of patients and donors after allogeneic stem cell transplantation. MiXCR was run by TCRdb on the RT-PCR reads, yielding one entry per CDR3 protein. Of roughly 960,000 distinct CDR3 sequences listed, more than 15% are singletons. Sequencing used blood, either unsorted or a sorted T cell fraction (not recorded which). These TCRs come from a human donor who was either an allogeneic HSCT recipient or a stem cell or donor lymphocyte infusion donor (not recorded which). It is not recorded whose cells these are; they may come from a transplant donor.

The chain recombines TRBV12-3 or TRBV12-4 with TRBJ2-1; 7 bases align to TRBD1. After removal of 6 bases from V and 16 bases from J, the junction contained 18 bases not matched to a gene. This CDR3 has 14 amino acids. The CDR3 loop is CASSPRRGTVTEFF. The CDR3 DNA is TGTGCCAGCAGCCCTAGACGTGGGACAGTCACGGAATTCTTC.

The chain combines TRBV3-1 with TRBJ2-2; the D gene is possibly TRBD1 (5 bases). The germline V gene encodes CDR1 LGHDT and CDR2 YNNKEL (reference sequence). V lost 0 bases, J lost 7 bases, and 15 bases lay in between. This CDR3 is 16 amino acids long. CDR3 region: CASSQDHLGRGGELFF. The CDR3 DNA follows: TGTGCCAGCAGCCAAGATCACCTGGGGCGCGGCGGGGAGCTGTTTTTT.

There are a few counts of this clonotype. The chain joins TRBV12-5 to TRBJ1-2; D possibly corresponds to TRBD1 (6 bases). Trimming left V 4 bases short and J 4 bases short, with 16 bases between. Germline-derived CDR1 and CDR2 are LGHNT and FRNRAP. This CDR3 region has 15 residues. The CDR3 sequence: CASGSNPGQLYGYTF. The CDR3 DNA reads TGTGCTAGTGGTTCAAACCCTGGACAGCTCTATGGCTACACCTTC.

The CDR3 DNA reads TGTGCCACCAGCAGAGATTGGTCCGAGCGAAGAGCCTCCTACGAGCAGTACTTC. This sequence encodes CATSRDWSERRASYEQYF. This rearrangement joins TRBV15 to TRBJ2-7; D ambiguous. Germline lookup yields CDR1 LNHNV and CDR2 YYDKDF (reference sequence). Trimming took 0 bases from V and 0 from J, leaving 18 bases between them. The CDR3 is made up of 18 amino acids.

This chain links TRBV27 with TRBJ2-5; TRBD1 agrees at 7 bases. Germline loops: CDR1 MNHEY, CDR2 SMNVEV (reference sequence). V lost 5 bases and J lost 4; bases outside the gene matches: 7. This CDR3 is built from 14 residues. The CDR3 sequence: CASSPNRGTETQYF. In DNA form, the CDR3 reads TGTGCCAGCAGTCCGAACAGGGGTACAGAGACCCAGTACTTC.

The chain couples TRBV5-1 to TRBJ2-1; 11 nucleotides match TRBD1. The junction had 8 bases not matched to a gene; V was cut back by 4 bases and J by 8 bases. In germline, CDR1 is SGHRS, CDR2 YFSETQ. There are 15 residues in the CDR3. Written as DNA, the CDR3 is TGCGCCAGCAGCGGGAGGACAGGGGGCAGGGATGAGCAGTTCTTC. Translated: CASSGRTGGRDEQFF.

This rearrangement joins TRBV5-6 to TRBJ2-2; D call uncertain. CDR1 SGHDT and CDR2 YYEEEE come from the germline V gene. V lost 3 bases and J 4 bases, leaving 7 bases between the germline ends. CDR3 length equals 13 residues. The CDR3 protein is CASSSISTGELFF. CDR3 sequence (DNA): TGTGCCAGCAGCTCCATCTCCACCGGGGAGCTGTTTTTT.

This clonotype occurred a few times. The rearrangement uses TRBV20-1 and TRBJ2-1, with 8 bases aligning to TRBD2. Germline V CDR1 and CDR2: DFQATT, SNEGSKA (reference sequence). This CDR3 spans 14 amino acids. The trim removed 6 bases at V and 2 bases at J, leaving 6 bases unmatched. CDR3 residues: CSAERGMTYNEQFF. CDR3 DNA: TGCAGTGCCGAGCGGGGGATGACCTACAATGAGCAGTTCTTC.

J is TRBJ2-3 and V is TRBV24-1, with D perhaps matching TRBD1 (5 bases). V lost 0 bases and J 4 bases, leaving 7 bases between the germline ends. CDR1 and CDR2 from the germline V gene are KGHDR and SFDVKD. The CDR3 spans 14 residues. The CDR3 region is CATSDLTGADTQYF. DNA for the CDR3: TGTGCCACCAGTGATTTGACAGGCGCAGATACGCAGTATTTT.

This clonotype was seen repeatedly, ten times or more. CDR3 region: CASSSPTGISYEQYF. The CDR3 DNA reads TGTGCCAGCAGTTCACCGACAGGAATCTCCTACGAGCAGTACTTC. The rearrangement links TRBV28 to TRBJ2-7; tentative D call: TRBD1 (6 bases). CDR1 and CDR2 (germline): MDHEN, SYDVKM. The V gene lost 4 bases and the J gene lost 0 bases, with 13 bases spanning the gap. CDR3 size: 15 residues.

This clonotype was seen just once. V usage is TRBV4-1 and J usage is TRBJ1-1, with 9 bases that match TRBD1. Losses at the gene ends were 0 bases for V and 4 bases for J; bases not matched to a gene: 9. The CDR3 is 17 amino acids. The V gene's germline CDR1 is MGHRA and CDR2 YSYEKL. CDR3 DNA: TGCGCCAGCAGCCAAGATACGGGACAGGGCCGGGCCACTGAAGCTTTCTTT. Its protein is CASSQDTGQGRATEAFF.

This clonotype has ten or more counts. V usage is TRBV5-1 and J usage is TRBJ2-1; D tentatively reads TRBD1 or TRBD2 (5 bases each). This CDR3 is 16 amino acids long. Trimming removed 0 bases from V and 5 bases from J, with 15 bases in between. CDR1 SGHRS and CDR2 YFSETQ come from the germline V gene. This chain's CDR3 is CASSLVGLGPNNEQFF. In DNA form, the CDR3 reads TGCGCCAGCAGCTTGGTGGGTTTGGGACCTAACAATGAGCAGTTCTTC. The full variable domain, completed using reference TRBV5-1 and TRBJ2-1, is KAGVTQTPRYLIKTRGQQVTLSCSPISGHRSVSWYQQTPGQGLQFLFEYFSETQRNKGNFPGRFSGRQFSNSRSEMNVSTLELGDSALYLCASSLVGLGPNNEQFFGPGTRLTVL.

In its sample, this clonotype was seen a few times. The chain joins TRBV10-3 to TRBJ2-7; no definite D call. This CDR3 spans 16 amino acids. Germline V gives CDR1 ENHRY, CDR2 SYGVKD. V gave up 3 bases and J gave up 1 base, with 16 bases separating them. As DNA, the CDR3 is TGTGCCATCAGTGAACAACTGGTCCCCCAATCCTACGAGCAGTACTTC. Its translation: CAISEQLVPQSYEQYF.

This clonotype was recorded a few times. The V gene is TRBV4-3, the J gene TRBJ2-5, with D perhaps matching TRBD1 or TRBD2 (7 bases each). This CDR3 comprises 16 residues. Germline V gene lookup returns CDR1 LGHNA and CDR2 YSLEER. Trimming left V 0 bases short and J 9 bases short, with 20 bases between. CDR3 amino acids: CASSQDRGAGGVAQYF. CDR3 DNA sequence: TGCGCCAGCAGCCAAGATAGAGGGGCAGGGGGGGTTGCCCAGTACTTC.

The V call is TRBV20-1, the J call TRBJ2-7; 8 bases map to TRBD2. V dropped 2 bases and J dropped 7; count of bases not matched to a gene: 10. The CDR3 loop spans 14 amino acids. CDR1 and CDR2 (germline): DFQATT, SNEGSKA (reference sequence). CDR3 region: CSARRDGRANEQYF. CDR3 in DNA: TGCAGTGCTAGACGTGACGGGAGGGCCAATGAGCAGTACTTC.

This chain joins TRBV6-5 and TRBJ1-1; D possibly corresponds to TRBD1 (5 bases). Trimming removed 2 bases from V and 6 bases from J, with 10 bases in between. Looked up from germline, CDR1 is MNHEY and CDR2 is SVGAGI. This CDR3 spans 13 amino acids. This CDR3 reads CASSYQGPAEAFF. The CDR3 coding sequence is TGTGCCAGCAGTTACCAGGGACCGGCTGAAGCTTTCTTT.

This clonotype was picked up many times. This chain links TRBV12-3 or TRBV12-4 with TRBJ2-3, with no clear D. The CDR3 runs 11 residues. Trimming pared 6 bases from V and 6 bases from J, leaving 7 bases between. CDR3: CASSPLDTQYF. CDR3 nucleotide sequence: TGTGCCAGCAGCCCCTTGGATACGCAGTATTTT.

V is TRBV27 and J is TRBJ2-3; 8 positions match TRBD2. Germline CDR1 and CDR2: MNHEY and SMNVEV (reference sequence). V was pared by 8 bases and J by 2 bases, with 15 bases of the junction left unmatched. This CDR3 comprises 17 residues. The CDR3 DNA reads as TGTGCCAGCGGCCTCAAACCTCCGGGACTAGACACAGATACGCAGTATTTT. It specifies CASGLKPPGLDTDTQYF.

V gene TRBV7-6 combines with J gene TRBJ2-3; D gene unclear. This CDR3 is built from 13 residues. CDR1 is SGHVS and CDR2 is FNYEAQ in the germline V gene. V was trimmed by 2 bases and J by 6 bases, leaving 9 bases between them. CDR3 nucleotide sequence: TGTGCCAGCAGCTTATTCTCGTCCGATACGCAGTATTTT. Encoded protein: CASSLFSSDTQYF.

About this clonotype: Its ends do not fully match the called genes, so a read error is possible. The chain combines TRBV25-1 with TRBJ2-1, with unresolved D. This CDR3 has 11 residues. The germline gives CDR1 MGHDK, CDR2 SYGVNS. The CDR3 DNA reads TGTGCCAGCAGTGACACCCGTGGCCGCGTCTTC. Encoded protein: CASSDTRGRVF.

The V and J genes are TRBV12-3 or TRBV12-4 and TRBJ1-2; 10 nucleotides match TRBD1. J lost 1 base, V lost 6 bases, and 5 bases had no gene match. The CDR3 has 15 amino acids. Here the CDR3 DNA reads TGTGCCAGCAGATCCGGGACAGGGGTTAACTATGGCTACACCTTC. Its protein is CASRSGTGVNYGYTF.

The CDR3 here is CASSAVASGGANEQFF. CDR3 coding DNA: TGTGCCAGCAGCGCCGTGGCTAGCGGGGGGGCCAATGAGCAGTTCTTC. This rearrangement joins TRBV6-1 to TRBJ2-1, with 12 bases that match TRBD2. The J segment lost 6 bases and the V segment lost 6 bases, leaving 9 bases of the junction unmatched. The CDR3 consists of 16 residues. CDR1 and CDR2 from the germline V gene are MNHNS and SASEGT.

There are a few counts of this clonotype. This chain joins TRBV9 and TRBJ2-2, with D unresolved. Looked up from germline, CDR1 is SGDLS and CDR2 is YYNGEE. This CDR3 has 13 amino acids. The ends were cut back, 2 bases at V and 6 bases at J, with 8 bases in the middle. CDR3 protein: CASSVDPPGELFF. The CDR3 DNA reads as TGTGCCAGCAGCGTCGACCCTCCCGGGGAGCTGTTTTTT.

This clonotype came up a few times. CDR3: CASSVVGGLEGEQFF. In DNA form, the CDR3 reads TGTGCCAGCAGCGTAGTAGGGGGGCTAGAAGGTGAGCAGTTCTTC. The rearrangement joins TRBV9 to TRBJ2-1; D tentatively fits TRBD1 or TRBD2 (6 bases each). This CDR3 has 15 amino acids. Per germline, CDR1 SGDLS and CDR2 YYNGEE. The V end was cut by 0 bases, the J end by 9 bases, with 16 bases between.

Only a few counts were recorded for this clonotype. The rearrangement joins TRBV24-1 to TRBJ2-7, with TRBD1 identical over 8 bases. Trimming took 3 bases from V and 11 from J; bases not matched to a gene: 8. The CDR3 is 13 amino acids. Germline V CDR1 and CDR2: KGHDR, SFDVKD. The CDR3 protein is CATSDRQGIVEYF. In nucleotides, the CDR3 is TGTGCCACCAGTGATCGACAGGGGATCGTCGAGTACTTC.

The table lists this clonotype with a few counts. The chain links TRBV20-1 to TRBJ2-3; possibly TRBD1 or TRBD2 for D (6 bases each). This CDR3 region has 15 residues. Per germline, CDR1 DFQATT and CDR2 SNEGSKA (reference sequence). The V and J ends lost 0 bases and 2 bases respectively, with 12 bases between them. The CDR3 reads CSARDLGGNTDTQYF. The CDR3 DNA reads as TGCAGTGCTAGAGACTTAGGGGGGAACACAGATACGCAGTATTTT.

The V call is TRBV4-3, the J call TRBJ1-6, with 7 positions matching TRBD1. This CDR3 contains 17 residues. V shed 0 bases, J shed 7 bases, and the junction held 9 bases outside the gene matches. Germline lookup yields CDR1 LGHNA and CDR2 YSLEER. This CDR3 reads CASSQDAPGRGNSPLHF. Written as DNA, the CDR3 is TGCGCCAGCAGCCAAGATGCCCCGGGCAGGGGGAATTCACCCCTCCACTTT.